These T cell receptor beta chains were read from a single sample in a study of cytomegalovirus exposure and HLA in healthy donors. This table comes from immunoSEQ multiplex PCR, and its TCRdb copy is limited to in-frame clones, with some not included. Here the sample table reports fewer than 250,000 clones. The sequenced sample consisted of PBMCs. These receptors originate from a woman aged 25 to 39 in good health and CMV-seropositive. Each CDR3 is given with its conserved first and last residue. Each record gives: V gene, J gene, D gene, CDR3 length, CDR3 DNA, CDR3 protein. D genes are given only for firm matches.

TRBV18,TRBJ2-2,TRBD1,15,TGTGCCAGCTCGTCGGGACAGGGGGCCACCGGGGAGTTGTTTTTT,CASSSGQGATGELFF
TRBV9,TRBJ1-2,TRBD1,14,TGTGCCAGCAGCCCATGGTCAGGGGGCAATGGCTACACCTTC,CASSPWSGGNGYTF
TRBV6-1,TRBJ2-5,TRBD1,13,TGTGCCAGCGGCCGGGACAGGGAAGAGACCCAGTACTTC,CASGRDREETQYF
TRBV27,TRBJ1-4,TRBD1,15,TGTGCCAGCAGCTCGGTGACAGGGGTGGGTGAAAAACTGTTTTTT,CASSSVTGVGEKLFF
TRBV5-1,TRBJ1-1,.,13,TGCGCCAGCAGCCCGACGGGGAACACTGAAGCTTTCTTT,CASSPTGNTEAFF
TRBV5-1,TRBJ1-1,.,13,TGCGCCAGCAGCTTGTCAGGGAACCCTGAAGCTTTCTTT,CASSLSGNPEAFF
TRBV28,TRBJ1-4,TRBD1,20,TGTGCCAGCAGTTTATCGCTATTCTACAGGGGGCGGGGGACTAATGAAAAACTGTTTTTT,CASSLSLFYRGRGTNEKLFF
TRBV4-3,TRBJ1-1,.,14,TGCGCCAGCAGCCAAGGGGAGATAAGCACTGAAGCTTTCTTT,CASSQGEISTEAFF
TRBV5-4,TRBJ2-5,.,14,TGTGCCAGCAGCCCGTCGGGGAGCAGGGAGACCCAGTACTTC,CASSPSGSRETQYF
TRBV6-5,TRBJ2-1,.,15,TGTGCCAGCAGGGGCTTCGCGGGGCTTTACAATGAGCAGTTCTTC,CASRGFAGLYNEQFF
TRBV7-8,TRBJ2-4,TRBD2,21,TGTGCCAGCAGCCCCACCACTAGACTAGCGGGGTCATTTATAGCCAAAAACATTCAGTACTTC,CASSPTTRLAGSFIAKNIQYF
TRBV6-1,TRBJ2-1,TRBD1,16,TGTGCCAGCAGTGAACGGGGACAGGGGGACTACAATGAGCAGTTCTTC,CASSERGQGDYNEQFF
TRBV7-2,TRBJ2-2,TRBD2,17,TGTGCCAGCAGCACTAGCGCCAGGCTTTTTAACACCGGGGAGCTGTTTTTT,CASSTSARLFNTGELFF
TRBV19,TRBJ1-2,TRBD1,14,TGTGCCAGTAGTGGGACAGGACACGTCTATGGCTACACCTTC,CASSGTGHVYGYTF
TRBV7-8,TRBJ2-2,TRBD2,15,TGTGCCAGCAGCTTAAGTGCGGGGGGGCCCGGGGAGCTGTTTTTT,CASSLSAGGPGELFF
TRBV5-1,TRBJ2-4,TRBD1,13,TGCGCCAGCAGCCCCGCCAGGGGGAACATTCAGTACTTC,CASSPARGNIQYF
TRBV10-3,TRBJ1-5,.,16,TGTGCCATCAGTGAGTCAGCGGGGGGGGGATATCAGCCCCAGCATTTT,CAISESAGGGYQPQHF
TRBV28,TRBJ2-7,TRBD2,14,TGTGCCAGCCTCTCCCTAGCGGGAGTACACGAGCAGTACTTC,CASLSLAGVHEQYF
TRBV5-1,TRBJ2-5,TRBD1,15,TGCGCCAGCAGCCCGGGGACAGATTTTGGGGAGACCCAGTACTTC,CASSPGTDFGETQYF
TRBV5-6,TRBJ2-3,TRBD1,15,TGTGCCAGCAGCGCGCGGGACAGGGGTACAGATACGCAGTATTTT,CASSARDRGTDTQYF
TRBV23-1,TRBJ1-1,TRBD1,14,TGCGCCAGCAGTCAAGGGACAGGCGGCACTGAAGCTTTCTTT,CASSQGTGGTEAFF
TRBV7-2,TRBJ2-5,TRBD2,16,TGTGCCAGCACCGACATGGGGGGAGGGCCGTCAGAGACCCAGTACTTC,CASTDMGGGPSETQYF
TRBV19,TRBJ1-5,TRBD1,16,TGTGCCAGTAGCCATGGGACAGGGGGCCGCAATCAGCCCCAGCATTTT,CASSHGTGGRNQPQHF
TRBV10-2,TRBJ2-1,TRBD2,15,TGCGCCAGCACTTTTAGCGGGGAATCCTACAATGAGCAGTTCTTC,CASTFSGESYNEQFF
TRBV7-6,TRBJ1-6,.,13,TGTGCCAGCAGCTCATCTAAATATTCACCCCTCCACTTT,CASSSSKYSPLHF
TRBV6-1,TRBJ2-6,.,16,TGTGCCAGCAGTGAAGCGTGGGGGGCTGGGGCCAACGTCCTGACTTTC,CASSEAWGAGANVLTF
TRBV6-1,TRBJ1-2,.,11,TGTGCCAGCAGTGAATTCGGTGGCTACACCTTC,CASSEFGGYTF
TRBV5-1,TRBJ2-5,TRBD1,16,TGCGCCAGCAGCTTGGGGATGGTAGGGGGCTATGAGACCCAGTACTTC,CASSLGMVGGYETQYF
TRBV2,TRBJ2-1,TRBD2,16,TGTGCCAGCAGAGTTGGGACTAGCGGGAGTCTGGATGAGCAGTTCTTC,CASRVGTSGSLDEQFF
TRBV18,TRBJ1-1,TRBD1,16,TGTGCCAGCTCACCGGGACAGGGAGAAGTGGGCACTGAAGCTTTCTTT,CASSPGQGEVGTEAFF
TRBV5-1,TRBJ1-1,TRBD1,16,TGCGCCAGCAGCTCTTTAACGACAGGGTTGAACACTGAAGCTTTCTTT,CASSSLTTGLNTEAFF
TRBV6-5,TRBJ1-3,.,15,TGTGCCAGCAGTTACGACAGTACATCCGGAAACACCATATATTTT,CASSYDSTSGNTIYF
TRBV19,TRBJ1-1,.,13,TGTGCCAGTAGGCCAGGGGTGGCCCCTGAAGCTTTCTTT,CASRPGVAPEAFF
TRBV30,TRBJ2-1,TRBD2,15,TGTGCCTGGAGCCCGCTAGCGGGAGGTTACAATGAGCAGTTCTTC,CAWSPLAGGYNEQFF
TRBV2,TRBJ2-7,TRBD2,14,TGTGCCGGATTAAACGGGAGGGCCCGAAACGAGCAGTACTTC,CAGLNGRARNEQYF
TRBV29-1,TRBJ2-7,.,13,TGCAGCGTTGCCGACAGCCGCTCCTACGAGCAGTACTTC,CSVADSRSYEQYF